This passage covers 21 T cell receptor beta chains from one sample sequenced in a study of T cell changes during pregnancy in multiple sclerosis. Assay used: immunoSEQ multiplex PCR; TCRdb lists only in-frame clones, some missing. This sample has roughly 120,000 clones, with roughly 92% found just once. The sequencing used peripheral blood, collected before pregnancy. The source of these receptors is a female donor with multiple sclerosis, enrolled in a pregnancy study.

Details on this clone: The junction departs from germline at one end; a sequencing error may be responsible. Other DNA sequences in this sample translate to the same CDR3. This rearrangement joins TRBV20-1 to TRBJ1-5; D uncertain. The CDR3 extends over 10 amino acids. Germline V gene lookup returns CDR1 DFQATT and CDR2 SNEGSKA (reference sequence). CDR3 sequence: CSASPQPQHF. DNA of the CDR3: TGCAGTGCTTCCCCACAGCCCCAACATTTT.

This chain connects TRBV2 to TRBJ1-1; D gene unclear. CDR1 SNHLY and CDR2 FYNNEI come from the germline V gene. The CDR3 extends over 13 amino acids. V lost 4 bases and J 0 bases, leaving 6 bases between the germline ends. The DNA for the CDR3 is TGTGCCAGCAGTGTCAGGATGAACACTGAAGCTTTCTTT. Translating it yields CASSVRMNTEAFF.

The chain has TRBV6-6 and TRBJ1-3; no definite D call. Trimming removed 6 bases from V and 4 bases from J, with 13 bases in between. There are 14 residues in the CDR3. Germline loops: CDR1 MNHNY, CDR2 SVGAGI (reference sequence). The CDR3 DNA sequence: TGTGCCAGCAGCACCGGGGAGGCCGGAAACACCATATATTTT. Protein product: CASSTGEAGNTIYF.

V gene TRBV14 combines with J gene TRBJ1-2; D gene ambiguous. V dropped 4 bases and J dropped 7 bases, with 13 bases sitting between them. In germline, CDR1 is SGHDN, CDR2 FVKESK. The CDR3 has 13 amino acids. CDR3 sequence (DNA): TGTGCCAGCAGCCCCAAACCCGGGGTTGGCTACACCTTC. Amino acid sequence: CASSPKPGVGYTF.

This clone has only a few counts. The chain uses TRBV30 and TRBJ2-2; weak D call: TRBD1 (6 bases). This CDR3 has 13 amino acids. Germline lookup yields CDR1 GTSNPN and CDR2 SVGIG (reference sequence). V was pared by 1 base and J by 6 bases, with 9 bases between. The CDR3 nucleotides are TGTGCCTGGAGTGAGAACAGGGCCGGGGAGCTGTTTTTT. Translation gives CAWSENRAGELFF.

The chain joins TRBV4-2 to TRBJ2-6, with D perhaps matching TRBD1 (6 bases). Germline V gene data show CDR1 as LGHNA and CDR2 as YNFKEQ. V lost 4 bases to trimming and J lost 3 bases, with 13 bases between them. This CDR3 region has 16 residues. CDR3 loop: CASSPTGQGGANVLTF. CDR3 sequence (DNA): TGTGCCAGCAGCCCAACAGGGCAAGGTGGGGCCAACGTCCTGACTTTC.

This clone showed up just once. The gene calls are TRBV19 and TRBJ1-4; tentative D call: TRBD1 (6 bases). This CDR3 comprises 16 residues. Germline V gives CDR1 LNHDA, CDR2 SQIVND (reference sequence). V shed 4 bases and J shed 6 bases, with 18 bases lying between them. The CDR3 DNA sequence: TGTGCCAGTAGTAGCCTGGCTCCTGGGGGCTATGAAAAACTGTTTTTT. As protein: CASSSLAPGGYEKLFF.

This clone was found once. The CDR3 bases are TGTGCCAGCAGCTCCACCGGGACTACTCGTGAGACCCAGTACTTC. It is translated as CASSSTGTTRETQYF. The chain uses TRBV9 and TRBJ2-5; 7 bases fit TRBD2. This CDR3 region has 15 residues. Germline CDR1 is SGDLS and CDR2 is YYNGEE. V shed 4 bases, J shed 5 bases, and the junction held 11 bases outside the gene matches.

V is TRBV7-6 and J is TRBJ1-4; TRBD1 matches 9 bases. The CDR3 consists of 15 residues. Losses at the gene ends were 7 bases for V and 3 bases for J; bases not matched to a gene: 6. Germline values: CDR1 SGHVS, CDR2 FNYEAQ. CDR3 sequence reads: CASTQQGAANEKLFF. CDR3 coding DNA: TGTGCCAGCACCCAACAGGGGGCGGCTAATGAAAAACTGTTTTTT.

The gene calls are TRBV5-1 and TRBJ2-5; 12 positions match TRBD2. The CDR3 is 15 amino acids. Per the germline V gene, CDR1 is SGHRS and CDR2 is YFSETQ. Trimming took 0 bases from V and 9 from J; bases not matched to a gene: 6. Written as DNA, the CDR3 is TGCGCCAGCAGCTTGGGGACTAGCGGGACCGAGTCCCAGTACTTC. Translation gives CASSLGTSGTESQYF.

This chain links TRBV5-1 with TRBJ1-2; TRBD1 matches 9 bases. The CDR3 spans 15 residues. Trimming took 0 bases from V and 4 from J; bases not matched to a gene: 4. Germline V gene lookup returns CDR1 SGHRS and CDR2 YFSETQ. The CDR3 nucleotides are TGCGCCAGCAGCTTGGCGGGACAGGGCACCTATGGCTACACCTTC. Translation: CASSLAGQGTYGYTF. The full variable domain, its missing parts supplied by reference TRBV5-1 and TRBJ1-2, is KAGVTQTPRYLIKTRGQQVTLSCSPISGHRSVSWYQQTPGQGLQFLFEYFSETQRNKGNFPGRFSGRQFSNSRSEMNVSTLELGDSALYLCASSLAGQGTYGYTFGSGTRLTVV.

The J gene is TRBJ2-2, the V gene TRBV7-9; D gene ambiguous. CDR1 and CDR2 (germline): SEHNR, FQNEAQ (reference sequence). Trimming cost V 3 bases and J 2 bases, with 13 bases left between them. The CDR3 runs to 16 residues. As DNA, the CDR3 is TGTGCCAGCAGCTTTGTCCGGAGCGCTAACACCGGGGAGCTGTTTTTT. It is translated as CASSFVRSANTGELFF.

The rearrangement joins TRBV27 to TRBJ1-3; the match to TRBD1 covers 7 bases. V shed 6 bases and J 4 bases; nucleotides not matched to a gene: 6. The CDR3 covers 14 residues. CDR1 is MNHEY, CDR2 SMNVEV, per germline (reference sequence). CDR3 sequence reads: CASRLTGAGNTIYF. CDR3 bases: TGTGCCAGCAGGCTTACAGGGGCCGGAAACACCATATATTTT.

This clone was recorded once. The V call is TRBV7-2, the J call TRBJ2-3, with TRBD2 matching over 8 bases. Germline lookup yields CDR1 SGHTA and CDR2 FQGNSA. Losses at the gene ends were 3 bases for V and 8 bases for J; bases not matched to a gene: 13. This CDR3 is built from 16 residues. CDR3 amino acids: CASSLEAGALRGTQYF. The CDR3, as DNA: TGTGCCAGCAGCTTGGAAGCGGGGGCACTACGGGGTACGCAGTATTTT.

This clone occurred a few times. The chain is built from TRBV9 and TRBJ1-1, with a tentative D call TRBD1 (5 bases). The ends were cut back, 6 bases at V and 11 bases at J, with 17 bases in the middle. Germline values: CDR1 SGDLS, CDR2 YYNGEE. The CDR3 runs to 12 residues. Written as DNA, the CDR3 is TGTGCCAGCACCGAGGGGAGGGATGTGGCTTTCTTT. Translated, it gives CASTEGRDVAFF.

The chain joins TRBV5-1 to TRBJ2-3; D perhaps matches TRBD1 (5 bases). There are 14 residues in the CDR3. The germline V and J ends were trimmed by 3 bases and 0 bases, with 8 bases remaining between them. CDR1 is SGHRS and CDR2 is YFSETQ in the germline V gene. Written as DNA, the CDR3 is TGCGCCAGCAGCTACGACAGTAGCACAGATACGCAGTATTTT. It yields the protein CASSYDSSTDTQYF. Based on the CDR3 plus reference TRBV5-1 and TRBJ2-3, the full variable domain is KAGVTQTPRYLIKTRGQQVTLSCSPISGHRSVSWYQQTPGQGLQFLFEYFSETQRNKGNFPGRFSGRQFSNSRSEMNVSTLELGDSALYLCASSYDSSTDTQYFGPGTRLTVL.

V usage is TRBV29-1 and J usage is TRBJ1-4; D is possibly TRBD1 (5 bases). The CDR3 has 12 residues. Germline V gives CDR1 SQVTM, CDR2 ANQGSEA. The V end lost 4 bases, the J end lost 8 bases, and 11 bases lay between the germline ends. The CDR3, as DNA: TGCAGCGTTGGCCAGGGTCGGGAAAAACTGTTTTTT. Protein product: CSVGQGREKLFF. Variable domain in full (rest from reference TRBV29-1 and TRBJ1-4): SAVISQKPSRDICQRGTSLTIQCQVDSQVTMMFWYRQQPGQSLTLIATANQGSEATYESGFVIDKFPISRPNLTFSTLTVSNMSPEDSSIYLCSVGQGREKLFFGSGTQLSVL.

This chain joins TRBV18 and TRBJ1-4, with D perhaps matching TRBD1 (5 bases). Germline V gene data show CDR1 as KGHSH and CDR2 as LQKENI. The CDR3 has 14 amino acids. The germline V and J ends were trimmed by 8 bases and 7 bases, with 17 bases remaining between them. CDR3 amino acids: CASTYTHGGEKLFF. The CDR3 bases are TGTGCCAGCACGTACACCCACGGGGGTGAAAAACTGTTTTTT.

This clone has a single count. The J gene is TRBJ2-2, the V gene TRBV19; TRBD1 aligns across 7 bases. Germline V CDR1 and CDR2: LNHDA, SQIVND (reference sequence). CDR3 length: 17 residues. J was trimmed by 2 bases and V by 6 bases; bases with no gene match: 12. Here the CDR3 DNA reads TGTGCCAGTAGCACACAGGGGCCGCCCTTTAACACCGGGGAGCTGTTTTTT. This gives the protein CASSTQGPPFNTGELFF.

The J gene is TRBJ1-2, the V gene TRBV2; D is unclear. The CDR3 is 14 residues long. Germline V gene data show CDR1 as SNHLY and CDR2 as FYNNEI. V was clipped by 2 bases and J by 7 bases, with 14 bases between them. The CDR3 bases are TGTGCCAGCAGTGAAAGGCCGCCATGGAGTGGCTACACCTTC. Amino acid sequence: CASSERPPWSGYTF.

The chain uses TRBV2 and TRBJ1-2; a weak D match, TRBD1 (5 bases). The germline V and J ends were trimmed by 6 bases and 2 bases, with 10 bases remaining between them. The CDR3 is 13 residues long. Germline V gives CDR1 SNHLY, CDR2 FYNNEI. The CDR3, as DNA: TGTGCCAGCAGACGCAGGGAAAACTATGGCTACACCTTC. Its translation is CASRRRENYGYTF. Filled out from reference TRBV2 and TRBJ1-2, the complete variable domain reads EPEVTQTPSHQVTQMGQEVILRCVPISNHLYFYWYRQILGQKVEFLVSFYNNEISEKSEIFDDQFSVERPDGSNFTLKIRSTKLEDSAMYFCASRRRENYGYTFGSGTRLTVV.